Presented here are 29 T cell receptor beta chains from one specimen sequenced in a study of blood T cell repertoires in COVID-19. Libraries were prepared by immunoSEQ multiplex PCR; TCRdb keeps only in-frame clonotypes and omits some of them. Of a few hundred thousand clones listed, more than 70% are singletons. Source material: peripheral blood. Source of these receptors: a woman aged 50 to 60 who had recovered from COVID-19.

The V gene is TRBV2, the J gene TRBJ1-1; no reliable D call. The V gene lost 7 bases and the J gene lost 6 bases, with 12 bases spanning the gap. The CDR3 loop spans 12 amino acids. Per the germline V gene, CDR1 is SNHLY and CDR2 is FYNNEI. The CDR3 DNA reads TGTGCCAGCAACCACCGAGATGCTGAAGCTTTCTTT. Translating gives CASNHRDAEAFF.

In its sample, this clone was seen once. The chain links TRBV7-2 to TRBJ2-5; unclear D gene. Germline CDR1 and CDR2: SGHTA and FQGNSA. The length of the CDR3 is 15 residues. V gave up 6 bases and J gave up 4 bases, with 18 bases separating them. This CDR3 reads CASSPYPSPGETQYF. The CDR3 DNA sequence: TGTGCCAGCAGTCCTTATCCGAGCCCGGGAGAGACCCAGTACTTC.

This clone appeared once. Other DNA sequences of this sample code for an identical CDR3. This chain connects TRBV19 to TRBJ1-1, with unresolved D. The CDR3 spans 13 residues. The germline V gene encodes CDR1 LNHDA and CDR2 SQIVND (reference sequence). Trimming removed 8 bases at V and 0 bases at J, with 10 bases between. The CDR3 protein is CASSNSMNTEAFF. The CDR3 nucleotides are TGTGCCAGTTCTAACAGTATGAACACTGAAGCTTTCTTT.

Details on this clone: In the same sample, other DNA sequences code for this CDR3. The V call is TRBV3-1 (or the pseudogene TRBV3-2), the J call TRBJ1-1; tentative D call: TRBD1 (6 bases). CDR3 length: 13 residues. V lost 4 bases and J lost 1, with 7 bases in between. CDR1 LGHDT and CDR2 YNNKEL come from the germline V gene (reference sequence). CDR3 in amino acids: CASSPRGNTEAFF. The DNA of the CDR3 is TGTGCCAGCAGCCCCAGGGGGAACACTGAAGCTTTCTTT.

The chain recombines TRBV7-8 with TRBJ2-2, with 9 nucleotides matching TRBD1. V trimming: 8 bases; J trimming: 4 bases; junction bases outside the gene matches: 11. The CDR3 has 16 amino acids. Germline CDR1 is SGHVS and CDR2 is FQNEAQ. CDR3: CASGAQGARGTGELFF. CDR3 coding DNA: TGTGCCAGCGGCGCACAGGGGGCCCGCGGCACCGGGGAGCTGTTTTTT.

V is TRBV6-5 and J is TRBJ2-7, with D maybe TRBD1 (6 bases). The CDR3 is 15 residues long. Germline values: CDR1 MNHEY, CDR2 SVGAGI. Trimming shortened V by 2 bases and J by 5 bases, and 16 bases separated the two germline ends. CDR3 in amino acids: CASSYAAGVRHEQYF. As DNA, the CDR3 is TGTGCCAGCAGTTACGCGGCAGGGGTAAGGCACGAGCAGTACTTC.

The chain carries TRBV27 and TRBJ2-1; possibly TRBD2 for D (6 bases). CDR3 length: 16 amino acids. Trimming removed 0 bases from V and 4 bases from J, with 13 bases in between. Germline CDR1 reads MNHEY; CDR2 reads SMNVEV (reference sequence). In DNA form, the CDR3 reads TGTGCCAGCAGTTTATCTGGGGGAGGAACGTACAATGAGCAGTTCTTC. Translated, it gives CASSLSGGGTYNEQFF.

This sequence joins TRBV2 and TRBJ1-2; the D is unclear. The V end was cut by 5 bases, the J end by 6 bases, with 16 bases between. The germline V gene encodes CDR1 SNHLY and CDR2 FYNNEI. The CDR3 sequence is 14 residues long. CDR3 bases: TGTGCCAGCAGTCGCCTGAGGCTAGTCGATGGCTACACCTTC. Translation: CASSRLRLVDGYTF.

The chain is built from TRBV29-1 and TRBJ2-3; 9 positions agree with TRBD2. The V and J ends lost 2 bases and 7 bases, in that order; junction bases with no gene match: 13. CDR1 SQVTM and CDR2 ANQGSEA come from the germline V gene. The CDR3 extends over 16 amino acids. This chain's CDR3 is CSVERGAGGPGNTQYF. The CDR3 DNA follows: TGCAGCGTTGAACGGGGCGCGGGAGGGCCGGGGAATACGCAGTATTTT.

The J gene is TRBJ1-2, the V gene TRBV2, with D possibly being TRBD1 (5 bases). The CDR3 is 15 amino acids. V was trimmed by 1 base and J by 7 bases, leaving 16 bases between them. Germline V lookup: CDR1 SNHLY, CDR2 FYNNEI. The CDR3: CASSEGPGYLSGYTF. CDR3 nucleotide sequence: TGTGCCAGCAGTGAAGGCCCAGGGTATCTCTCTGGCTACACCTTC.

This chain links TRBV2 with TRBJ2-7; TRBD1 might be the D (6 bases). Trimming removed 7 bases from V and 2 bases from J, with 12 bases in between. Germline V gene data show CDR1 as SNHLY and CDR2 as FYNNEI. The CDR3 consists of 13 residues. CDR3 amino acids: CASTAGVPYEQYF. In DNA form, the CDR3 reads TGTGCCAGCACCGCAGGGGTCCCCTACGAGCAGTACTTC. The full variable domain, rest sourced from reference TRBV2 and TRBJ2-7, is EPEVTQTPSHQVTQMGQEVILRCVPISNHLYFYWYRQILGQKVEFLVSFYNNEISEKSEIFDDQFSVERPDGSNFTLKIRSTKLEDSAMYFCASTAGVPYEQYFGPGTRLTVT.

The J gene is TRBJ2-1, the V gene TRBV18; TRBD2 aligns across 7 bases. Trimming took 6 bases from V and 0 from J; bases not matched to a gene: 8. Germline V CDR1 and CDR2: KGHSH, LQKENI. The CDR3 sequence is 16 residues long. CDR3 bases: TGTGCCAGCTCGCCCGTACGGGGGGACTCCTACAATGAGCAGTTCTTC. Encoded protein: CASSPVRGDSYNEQFF.

The gene calls are TRBV10-3 and TRBJ2-7, with D possibly TRBD2 on 6 matching bases. V lost 0 bases, J lost 6 bases, and 6 bases lay in between. The CDR3 covers 12 residues. CDR1 is ENHRY and CDR2 is SYGVKD in the germline V gene. CDR3 bases: TGTGCCATCAGTGAGTCCGGGGGCGAGCAGTACTTC. Translation: CAISESGGEQYF.

The chain employs TRBV19 and TRBJ1-5, with unresolved D. The CDR3 runs to 15 residues. V lost 5 bases to trimming and J lost 5 bases, with 16 bases between them. CDR1 and CDR2 (germline): LNHDA, SQIVND (reference sequence). CDR3 loop: CASSPRVSNYQPQHF. DNA of the CDR3: TGTGCCAGTAGTCCCCGGGTCAGTAATTATCAGCCCCAGCATTTT.

The table lists this clone with a few counts. Other DNA variants within this sample encode the same CDR3. The chain has TRBV6-2 or TRBV6-3 and TRBJ1-5; D is unresolved. Per germline, CDR1 MNHEY and CDR2 SVGEGT. The CDR3 length is 12 residues. Trimming stripped 0 bases from V and 6 bases from J, with 3 bases between. CDR3 DNA sequence: TGTGCCAGCAGTTACTCGAGTCAGCCCCAGCATTTT. It yields the protein CASSYSSQPQHF.

This clone was recorded a few times. The rearrangement uses TRBV7-9 and TRBJ1-2; 8 bases match TRBD1. There are 12 residues in the CDR3. CDR1 SEHNR and CDR2 FQNEAQ come from the germline V gene (reference sequence). J was trimmed by 8 bases and V by 6 bases; bases with no gene match: 5. CDR3 in amino acids: CASSQGALGYTF. The CDR3 DNA follows: TGTGCCAGCAGTCAGGGGGCTCTGGGCTACACCTTC.

The chain couples TRBV19 to TRBJ2-1; 8 nucleotides match TRBD2. The CDR3 contains 13 residues. Trimming removed 4 bases from V and 15 bases from J; junction bases left unmatched: 11. Germline lookup yields CDR1 LNHDA and CDR2 SQIVND (reference sequence). CDR3 bases: TGTGCCAGTAGTACCTTCTACGGCGGGAGGTGGTTCTTC. This encodes CASSTFYGGRWFF.

The chain employs TRBV7-2 and TRBJ1-2; 12 nucleotides align to TRBD1. The CDR3 runs to 16 residues. The J segment lost 8 bases and the V segment lost 5 bases, leaving 12 bases of the junction unmatched. Per germline, CDR1 SGHTA and CDR2 FQGNSA. CDR3 nucleotides: TGTGCCAGCAGCCCCGAGCCGGGACAGGGGGCTCTCGGCTACACCTTC. Translated, it gives CASSPEPGQGALGYTF.

The CDR3 region has the DNA TGTGCCAGCAGCCCGGGGGGGTTGGTCGTGAGCTACGAGCAGTACTTC. It is translated as CASSPGGLVVSYEQYF. The chain links TRBV2 to TRBJ2-7; 8 nucleotides agree with TRBD2. Germline CDR1 reads SNHLY; CDR2 reads FYNNEI. CDR3 length: 16 amino acids. Unmatched junction bases numbered 13, after V lost 6 bases and J lost 3 bases.

The V call is TRBV9, the J call TRBJ1-2; a possible D gene is TRBD1 (5 bases). Germline V gene data show CDR1 as SGDLS and CDR2 as YYNGEE. The CDR3 loop spans 14 amino acids. The V and J ends lost 3 bases and 3 bases respectively, with 12 bases between them. CDR3 nucleotide sequence: TGTGCCAGCAGCGATCTGGGGGGAGACTATGGCTACACCTTC. This gives the protein CASSDLGGDYGYTF.

The chain combines TRBV4-1 with TRBJ1-1; D gene ambiguous. V was shortened by 3 bases and J by 0 bases, with 11 bases between the two germline ends. The CDR3 spans 15 residues. The germline V gene encodes CDR1 MGHRA and CDR2 YSYEKL. CDR3 DNA: TGCGCCAGCAGCCATGGACTCAGCGTGAACACTGAAGCTTTCTTT. Translated: CASSHGLSVNTEAFF.

The gene calls are TRBV5-1 and TRBJ2-7, with a weak D call TRBD2 (5 bases). The CDR3 runs 13 residues. Trimming shortened V by 3 bases and J by 5 bases, and 12 bases separated the two germline ends. From germline, CDR1 is SGHRS and CDR2 YFSETQ. CDR3 DNA sequence: TGCGCCAGCAGCTCCGGGGTCTGGGACGAGCAGTACTTC. It is translated as CASSSGVWDEQYF.

The V call is TRBV7-9, the J call TRBJ2-1, with 9 bases that match TRBD2. Germline assignment: CDR1 SEHNR and CDR2 FQNEAQ (reference sequence). With V trimmed by 4 bases and J by 9 bases, 16 bases remained unmatched. This CDR3 is 17 amino acids long. The CDR3 reads CASSSLGVSAGGFEQFF. CDR3 nucleotide sequence: TGTGCCAGCAGCTCCCTTGGGGTTTCAGCGGGGGGTTTTGAGCAGTTCTTC. Using reference TRBV7-9 and TRBJ2-1 for the parts outside the CDR3, the full variable domain is DTGVSQNPRHKITKRGQNVTFRCDPISEHNRLYWYRQTLGQGPEFLTYFQNEAQLEKSRLLSDRFSAERPKGSFSTLEIQRTEQGDSAMYLCASSSLGVSAGGFEQFFGPGTRLTVL.

V usage is TRBV3-1 (or the pseudogene TRBV3-2) and J usage is TRBJ2-5; D is unresolved. V lost 0 bases and J 5 bases, leaving 7 bases between the germline ends. Germline V gene sequence: CDR1 LGHDT, CDR2 YNNKEL (reference sequence). The CDR3 covers 13 residues. CDR3 DNA: TGTGCCAGCAGCCAAGATCCATTGGAGACCCAGTACTTC. This sequence encodes CASSQDPLETQYF.

The V call is TRBV4-3, the J call TRBJ1-1; 8 bases match TRBD1. Germline CDR1 is LGHNA and CDR2 is YSLEER. This CDR3 region has 13 residues. The ends lost 6 bases at V and 3 bases at J; junction bases unmatched: 3. The CDR3 loop is CASSMDRDTEAFF. CDR3 nucleotides: TGCGCCAGCAGTATGGACAGGGACACTGAAGCTTTCTTT.

The V and J genes are TRBV5-1 and TRBJ2-3, with D perhaps TRBD1 (5 bases). CDR3 length: 13 residues. Germline V gene lookup returns CDR1 SGHRS and CDR2 YFSETQ. With 7 bases removed from V and 2 bases from J, the gap between germline ends came to 11 bases. The CDR3 coding sequence is TGCGCCAGCCGACAGTTTTTCACAGATACGCAGTATTTT. Translated: CASRQFFTDTQYF.

This clone appeared many times. The chain employs TRBV28 and TRBJ1-6, with 8 bases aligning to TRBD1. Trimming at V came to 2 bases and at J to 12 bases, leaving 12 bases not matched to a gene. Germline values: CDR1 MDHEN, CDR2 SYDVKM. The CDR3 is 16 residues long. The CDR3 here is CASSLAGGQGGLPLHF. In DNA, the CDR3 is TGTGCCAGCAGTTTAGCAGGAGGACAGGGCGGCTTACCCCTCCACTTT.

This clone was found a few times. The rearrangement uses TRBV5-4 and TRBJ1-1, with 7 bases matching TRBD1. Trimming took 2 bases from V and 6 from J; bases not matched to a gene: 4. Germline loops: CDR1 SGHNT, CDR2 YYREEE (reference sequence). The CDR3 spans 13 residues. The CDR3 spells CASSLGTAAEAFF. Here the CDR3 DNA reads TGTGCCAGCAGCTTAGGGACAGCCGCTGAAGCTTTCTTT.

This rearrangement joins TRBV19 to TRBJ2-7; D possibly corresponds to TRBD1 (5 bases). From germline, CDR1 is LNHDA and CDR2 SQIVND (reference sequence). This CDR3 has 12 amino acids. The V and J ends lost 10 bases and 1 base respectively, with 11 bases between them. The CDR3 here is CATATASYEQYF. Here the CDR3 DNA reads TGTGCCACCGCGACAGCTTCCTACGAGCAGTACTTC.